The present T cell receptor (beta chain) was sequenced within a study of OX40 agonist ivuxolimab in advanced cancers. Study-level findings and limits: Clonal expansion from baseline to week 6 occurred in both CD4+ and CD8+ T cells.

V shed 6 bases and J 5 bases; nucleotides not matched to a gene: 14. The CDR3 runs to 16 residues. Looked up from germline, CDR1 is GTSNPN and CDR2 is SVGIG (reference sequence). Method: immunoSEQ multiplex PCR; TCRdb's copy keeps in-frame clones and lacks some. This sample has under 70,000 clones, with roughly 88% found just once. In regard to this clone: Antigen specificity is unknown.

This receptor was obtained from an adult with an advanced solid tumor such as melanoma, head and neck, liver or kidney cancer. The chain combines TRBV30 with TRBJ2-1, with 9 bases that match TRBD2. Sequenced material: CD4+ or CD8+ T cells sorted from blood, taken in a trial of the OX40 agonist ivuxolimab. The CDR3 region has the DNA TGTGCCTGCGTGAATACCCAAGCGGGGGGAAACAATGAGCAGTTCTTC. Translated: CACVNTQAGGNNEQFF. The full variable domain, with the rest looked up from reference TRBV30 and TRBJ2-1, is SQTIHQWPATLVQPVGSPLSLECTVEGTSNPNLYWYRQAAGRGLQLLFYSVGIGQISSEVPQNLSASRPQDRQFILSSKKLLLSDSGFYLCACVNTQAGGNNEQFFGPGTRLTVL.